Below, 10 T cell receptor beta chains from the same sample are listed, as sequenced in a study of radiation and T cells in renal cell carcinoma. Assay used: immunoSEQ multiplex PCR; TCRdb lists only in-frame clones, some missing. The sample carries about 22,000 clones, 80% recorded once. The sample's time point: baseline pretreatment blood. Treatment specified: 15 Gy SBRT to primary tumor, nephrectomy 4 weeks later. This sample comprised blood, obtained from a patient whose treatment included radiotherapy and nephrectomy. These receptors came from a man aged 60 to 75 with renal cell carcinoma.

Written as DNA, the CDR3 is TGTGCCAGCTCACCGGGGCGCAGGGCCTACGAGCAGTACTTC. Its protein product is CASSPGRRAYEQYF. V and J are TRBV18 and TRBJ2-7; D perhaps matches TRBD1 (5 bases). This CDR3 is 14 amino acids long. V gave up 3 bases and J gave up 2 bases, with 11 bases separating them. CDR1 and CDR2 from the germline V gene are KGHSH and LQKENI.

CDR3 nucleotides: TGTGCCAGCAGCTTGGTCGGGGACCAAGAGACCCAGTACTTC. Residues: CASSLVGDQETQYF. The chain couples TRBV5-4 to TRBJ2-5; D may be TRBD2 (5 bases). Trimming cost V 0 bases and J 0 bases, with 6 bases left between them. Germline V gene sequence: CDR1 SGHNT, CDR2 YYREEE (reference sequence). This CDR3 region has 14 residues.

This clone has a handful of counts. This chain links TRBV9 with TRBJ2-4; TRBD2 might be the D (6 bases). CDR3 length equals 11 residues. Trimming shortened V by 7 bases and J by 9 bases, and 11 bases separated the two germline ends. Germline V gene lookup returns CDR1 SGDLS and CDR2 YYNGEE. The CDR3 bases are TGTGCCAGCGGAGGGCGGAGCATTCAGTACTTC. Translating gives CASGGRSIQYF.

The CDR3 coding sequence is TGTGCCAGCAGAGAAAGCAGGGGCAACTATGGCTACACCTTC. Residues: CASRESRGNYGYTF. The gene calls are TRBV6-1 and TRBJ1-2; weak D call: TRBD1 (6 bases). CDR3 size: 14 residues. Germline V CDR1 and CDR2: MNHNS, SASEGT. Trimming pared 6 bases from V and 2 bases from J, leaving 13 bases between.

The chain links TRBV2 to TRBJ1-2; 7 bases are a match to TRBD1. Germline loops: CDR1 SNHLY, CDR2 FYNNEI. The CDR3 is made up of 13 amino acids. V was pared by 6 bases and J by 9 bases, with 10 bases of the junction left unmatched. CDR3 sequence: CASRDPGQLSYTF. CDR3 nucleotide sequence: TGTGCCAGCAGGGACCCGGGACAGTTAAGCTACACCTTC. Combining the CDR3 with reference TRBV2 and TRBJ1-2 gives the whole variable domain EPEVTQTPSHQVTQMGQEVILRCVPISNHLYFYWYRQILGQKVEFLVSFYNNEISEKSEIFDDQFSVERPDGSNFTLKIRSTKLEDSAMYFCASRDPGQLSYTFGSGTRLTVV.

This clone was counted once. The CDR3 loop is CSANLRGEQYF. The CDR3 DNA reads TGCAGTGCCAACCTCCGGGGCGAGCAGTACTTC. The J gene is TRBJ2-7, the V gene TRBV20-1; the D gene is possibly TRBD2 (5 bases). Germline V gene sequence: CDR1 DFQATT, CDR2 SNEGSKA (reference sequence). The CDR3 contains 11 residues. Trimming cost V 6 bases and J 6 bases, with 12 bases left between them.

The rearrangement joins TRBV28 to TRBJ2-7, with D perhaps TRBD1 (6 bases). In germline, CDR1 is MDHEN, CDR2 SYDVKM. The CDR3 length is 14 residues. V lost 7 bases to trimming and J lost 0 bases, with 13 bases between them. For the CDR3, the DNA is TGTGCCAGCATGCAGGGGATGAGCTCCTACGAGCAGTACTTC. Residues: CASMQGMSSYEQYF.

The gene calls are TRBV7-9 and TRBJ1-1; D is unresolved. This CDR3 is 14 amino acids long. The germline CDR1 and CDR2 sequences are SEHNR and FQNEAQ (reference sequence). Trimming took off 6 bases at V and 4 bases at J, with 15 bases between the two ends. The CDR3 DNA follows: TGTGCCAGCAGGGGTGCGGGTTCCCTCACTGAAGCTTTCTTT. It is translated as CASRGAGSLTEAFF.

The genes are TRBV7-2 and TRBJ2-7; D gene uncertain. There are 13 residues in the CDR3. The V end lost 2 bases, the J end lost 3 bases, and 8 bases lay between the germline ends. The germline V gene has CDR1 SGHTA and CDR2 FQGNSA. This CDR3 reads CASSLIFNYEQYF. The DNA of the CDR3 is TGTGCCAGCAGCTTAATATTCAACTACGAGCAGTACTTC. Supplemented by reference TRBV7-2 and TRBJ2-7, the full variable domain reads GAGVSQSPSNKVTEKGKDVELRCDPISGHTALYWYRQSLGQGLEFLIYFQGNSAPDKSGLPSDRFSAERTGGSVSTLTIQRTQQEDSAVYLCASSLIFNYEQYFGPGTRLTVT.

The chain joins TRBV7-9 to TRBJ2-7; D might be TRBD1 (5 bases). CDR1 and CDR2 from the germline V gene are SEHNR and FQNEAQ (reference sequence). CDR3 length: 16 residues. Between the trimmed V and J ends, which lost 0 bases and 3 bases, there was a span of 15 bases. In nucleotides, the CDR3 is TGTGCCAGCAGCTTAGCCAAAAATGACAGAGTCTACGAGCAGTACTTC. This translates into CASSLAKNDRVYEQYF.